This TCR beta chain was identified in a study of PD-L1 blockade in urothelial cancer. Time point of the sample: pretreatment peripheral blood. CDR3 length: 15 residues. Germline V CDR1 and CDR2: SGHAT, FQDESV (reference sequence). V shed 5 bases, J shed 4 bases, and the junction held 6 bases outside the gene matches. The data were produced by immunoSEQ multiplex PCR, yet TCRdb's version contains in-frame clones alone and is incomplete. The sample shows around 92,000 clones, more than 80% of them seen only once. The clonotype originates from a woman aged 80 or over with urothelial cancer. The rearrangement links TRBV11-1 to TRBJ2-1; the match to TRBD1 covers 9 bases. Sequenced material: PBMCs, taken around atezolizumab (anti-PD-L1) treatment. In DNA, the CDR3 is TGTGCCAGCAGCCCCGGGACAGGGACGTACAATGAGCAGTTCTTC. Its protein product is CASSPGTGTYNEQFF. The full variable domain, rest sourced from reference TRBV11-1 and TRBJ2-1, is EAEVAQSPRYKITEKSQAVAFWCDPISGHATLYWYRQILGQGPELLVQFQDESVVDDSQLPKDRFSAERLKGVDSTLKIQPAELGDSAMYLCASSPGTGTYNEQFFGPGTRLTVL.